This record concerns one T cell receptor beta chain sequence. The sample comes from a study of control samples from healthy donors and cancer patients. Generated by immunoSEQ multiplex PCR, the TCRdb table keeps only in-frame clones and is missing some. The sample records approximately 46,000 clones, 87% being singletons. The TCR comes from an older woman with lung cancer. Sequencing was performed on PBMCs.

This chain's CDR3 is CASSSAGEDTQYF. The CDR3, as DNA: TGCGCCAGCAGCTCCGCGGGGGAAGATACGCAGTATTTT. The chain recombines TRBV5-1 with TRBJ2-3, with TRBD2 matching over 7 bases. CDR1 and CDR2 (germline): SGHRS, YFSETQ. The length of the CDR3 is 13 residues. V lost 3 bases, J lost 5 bases, and 3 bases stayed unmatched.